Listed here are 23 T cell receptor beta chains from one sample, sequenced in a study of T cell changes during pregnancy in multiple sclerosis (dated by TCRdb to the late 2010s). Library preparation used the immunoSEQ multiplex PCR assay. Here the immuneACCESS table is served through TCRdb, limited to in-frame sequences with V and J called. Missing clones are a known gap in these copies; in checked studies unresolved V genes cover under half, and the rest lacks a known reason. The sample has fewer than 15,000 clones on record, 88% of them singletons. The ten largest clones represent about 8.7% of the sample. This specimen was CD8+ T cells from peripheral blood mononuclear cells, taken in the first trimester of pregnancy. These receptors originate from a female donor with multiple sclerosis, enrolled in a pregnancy study.

This chain links TRBV13 with TRBJ1-4; D ambiguous. The germline gives CDR1 PRHDT, CDR2 FYEKMQ (reference sequence). This CDR3 comprises 17 residues. The V gene lost 0 bases and the J gene lost 2 bases, with 13 bases spanning the gap. In DNA, the CDR3 is TGTGCCAGCAGCTTAGGGTCGAGGGTTGGCACTAATGAAAAACTGTTTTTT. Protein: CASSLGSRVGTNEKLFF.

The gene calls are TRBV19 and TRBJ1-1; D possibly corresponds to TRBD1 (5 bases). The V end lost 5 bases, the J end lost 5 bases, and 12 bases lay between the germline ends. This CDR3 contains 13 residues. Looked up from germline, CDR1 is LNHDA and CDR2 is SQIVND (reference sequence). The CDR3 bases are TGTGCCAGTAGTCGTAAGGGGTGGACTGAAGCTTTCTTT. Protein product: CASSRKGWTEAFF.

The CDR3 DNA reads TGTGCCAGCAGTCTGGGACTCCACTACACCTTC. Residues: CASSLGLHYTF. The rearrangement joins TRBV5-6 to TRBJ1-2; weak D call: TRBD1 (5 bases). With 5 bases removed from V and 10 bases from J, the gap between germline ends came to 12 bases. This CDR3 region has 11 residues. Germline values: CDR1 SGHDT, CDR2 YYEEEE.

The rearrangement links TRBV6-4 to TRBJ2-1, with D possibly TRBD2 on 7 matching bases. Germline CDR1 reads MRHNA; CDR2 reads SNTAGT. Trimming removed 3 bases at V and 8 bases at J, with 17 bases between. The CDR3 runs to 15 residues. The CDR3 DNA reads as TGTGCCAGCAGTGAAGGAGGCGGGGGCCGCGATGAGCAGTTCTTC. Encoded protein: CASSEGGGGRDEQFF.

The rearrangement uses TRBV10-3 and TRBJ2-5, with TRBD2 matching over 8 bases. Trimming removed 3 bases from V and 0 bases from J; junction bases left unmatched: 3. The CDR3 runs 15 residues. Germline V gives CDR1 ENHRY, CDR2 SYGVKD. CDR3: CAISDPLADQETQYF. The CDR3 nucleotides read TGTGCCATCAGTGATCCACTAGCGGACCAAGAGACCCAGTACTTC.

This clone has more than one count but fewer than ten. The V gene is TRBV7-6, the J gene TRBJ1-3; D not certain. Germline lookup yields CDR1 SGHVS and CDR2 FNYEAQ. This CDR3 has 19 residues. V was trimmed by 1 base and J by 6 bases, leaving 25 bases between them. CDR3 region: CASSLVTAYTGGLKNTIYF. Written as DNA, the CDR3 is TGTGCCAGCAGCTTAGTTACAGCTTATACCGGTGGATTGAAAAACACCATATATTTT.

The V and J genes are TRBV28 and TRBJ2-7; 8 nucleotides match TRBD2. V shed 4 bases, J shed 2 bases, and the junction held 13 bases outside the gene matches. Germline CDR1 and CDR2: MDHEN and SYDVKM. The CDR3 has 17 amino acids. CDR3 DNA: TGTGCCAGCAGTTCCCCTCCTACTAGCGGAATTCCCTACGAGCAGTACTTC. Translated: CASSSPPTSGIPYEQYF.

A few counts support this clone. This chain uses TRBV6-5 with TRBJ2-3; TRBD2 agrees at 9 bases. Germline trimming cut 5 bases from V and 2 bases from J; bases unmatched to any gene: 2. The length of the CDR3 is 14 residues. Germline values: CDR1 MNHEY, CDR2 SVGAGI. The CDR3 region is CASSSGGPTDTQYF. The CDR3 DNA is TGTGCCAGCAGTAGCGGGGGGCCCACAGATACGCAGTATTTT.

The gene calls are TRBV6-6 and TRBJ1-4; possibly TRBD1 for D (5 bases). This CDR3 has 15 amino acids. V was clipped by 6 bases and J by 0 bases, with 11 bases between them. Germline V gene lookup returns CDR1 MNHNY and CDR2 SVGAGI (reference sequence). CDR3 protein: CASRDIDATNEKLFF. DNA for the CDR3: TGTGCCAGCAGGGACATCGATGCAACTAATGAAAAACTGTTTTTT.

V and J are TRBV19 and TRBJ1-1; TRBD1 is a possible D gene (5 bases). Germline CDR1 and CDR2: LNHDA and SQIVND (reference sequence). The CDR3 is 17 residues long. V dropped 5 bases and J dropped 0 bases, with 19 bases sitting between them. The CDR3 here is CASSRGSEYLMNTEAFF. The CDR3 nucleotides read TGTGCCAGTAGTCGGGGGTCCGAATACTTGATGAACACTGAAGCTTTCTTT.

The chain carries TRBV4-2 and TRBJ2-4; D might be TRBD1 (6 bases). V was shortened by 0 bases and J by 2 bases, with 11 bases between the two germline ends. Germline V lookup: CDR1 LGHNA, CDR2 YNFKEQ. The CDR3 is made up of 16 amino acids. The CDR3 bases are TGTGCCAGCAGCCAAGATAGGGGGTTTTCCAAAAACATTCAGTACTTC. Protein: CASSQDRGFSKNIQYF.

The chain joins TRBV19 to TRBJ2-7, with D possibly being TRBD1 (6 bases). Trimming took off 6 bases at V and 2 bases at J, with 17 bases between the two ends. CDR3 length: 15 amino acids. In germline, CDR1 is LNHDA, CDR2 SQIVND (reference sequence). CDR3 amino acids: CASSGQSGQTYEQYF. In DNA, the CDR3 is TGTGCCAGTAGCGGACAGTCCGGGCAAACCTACGAGCAGTACTTC.

The genes are TRBV28 and TRBJ2-1; TRBD1 aligns across 8 bases. V trimming: 2 bases; J trimming: 7 bases; junction bases outside the gene matches: 1. CDR1 MDHEN and CDR2 SYDVKM come from the germline V gene. This CDR3 has 13 residues. The CDR3 loop is CASSLQGANEQFF. Written as DNA, the CDR3 is TGTGCCAGCAGTTTACAGGGGGCTAATGAGCAGTTCTTC.

V gene TRBV10-2 combines with J gene TRBJ2-1, with 8 bases fitting TRBD2. Germline V gene sequence: CDR1 WSHSY, CDR2 SAAADI. J was trimmed by 13 bases and V by 3 bases; bases with no gene match: 14. This CDR3 contains 15 residues. The CDR3 region is CASSETKGLAGPQFF. The CDR3 nucleotides are TGCGCCAGCAGTGAAACAAAGGGCCTAGCGGGTCCACAGTTCTTC.

V and J are TRBV10-3 and TRBJ1-4; D gene uncertain. The CDR3 is made up of 13 amino acids. Germline CDR1 and CDR2: ENHRY and SYGVKD. Trimming took off 5 bases at V and 4 bases at J, with 8 bases between the two ends. For the CDR3, the DNA is TGTGCCATCAGTTCCGGGTTTAATGAAAAACTGTTTTTT. Translated: CAISSGFNEKLFF.

CDR3 bases: TGTGCCAGCAGCTTTAAGACAGGGGAGTATAATTCACCCCTCCACTTT. This codes for CASSFKTGEYNSPLHF. The rearrangement joins TRBV9 to TRBJ1-6; 8 bases are shared with TRBD1. The CDR3 runs 16 residues. V gave up 4 bases and J gave up 4 bases; unmatched junction bases: 7. Germline loops: CDR1 SGDLS, CDR2 YYNGEE.

This chain links TRBV10-2 with TRBJ1-1; possible D gene TRBD1, 6 bases. Germline V CDR1 and CDR2: WSHSY, SAAADI. V lost 6 bases and J 4 bases, leaving 18 bases between the germline ends. The CDR3 totals 15 residues. Written as DNA, the CDR3 is TGCGCCAGCAGGAATCCGACAGGAGGCCCCACTGAAGCTTTCTTT. Its translation: CASRNPTGGPTEAFF.

The chain recombines TRBV19 with TRBJ2-1; D may be TRBD2 (6 bases). Trimming took 3 bases from V and 7 from J, leaving 16 bases between them. Per the germline V gene, CDR1 is LNHDA and CDR2 is SQIVND (reference sequence). This CDR3 is 15 amino acids long. The CDR3 here is CASSIVWSGDNEQFF. In DNA, the CDR3 is TGTGCCAGTAGTATTGTATGGTCGGGGGATAATGAGCAGTTCTTC.

J is TRBJ1-1 and V is TRBV19; tentatively, D is TRBD1 (5 bases). Germline CDR1 is LNHDA and CDR2 is SQIVND (reference sequence). The CDR3 runs to 14 residues. The germline V and J ends were trimmed by 7 bases and 4 bases, with 16 bases remaining between them. In nucleotides, the CDR3 is TGTGCCAGTAAACACCCCCAGGGTGGCACTGAAGCTTTCTTT. It encodes CASKHPQGGTEAFF. The full variable domain, completed using reference TRBV19 and TRBJ1-1, is DGGITQSPKYLFRKEGQNVTLSCEQNLNHDAMYWYRQDPGQGLRLIYYSQIVNDFQKGDIAEGYSVSREKKESFPLTVTSAQKNPTAFYLCASKHPQGGTEAFFGQGTRLTVV.

This chain connects TRBV4-1 to TRBJ2-7; no clear D gene. CDR1 is MGHRA, CDR2 YSYEKL, per germline. The CDR3 totals 14 residues. With 3 bases removed from V and 5 bases from J, the gap between germline ends came to 14 bases. The CDR3 nucleotides are TGCGCCAGCAGCCAGGCGTCGGGTAACCACGAGCAGTACTTC. It yields the protein CASSQASGNHEQYF.

The gene calls are TRBV27 and TRBJ1-4; 8 bases agree with TRBD1. This CDR3 has 12 residues. V dropped 5 bases and J dropped 13; count of bases not matched to a gene: 6. CDR1 MNHEY and CDR2 SMNVEV come from the germline V gene (reference sequence). For the CDR3, the DNA is TGTGCCAGCAGTCCACAGGGGGGCCGACTGTTTTTT. This gives the protein CASSPQGGRLFF.

The chain couples TRBV6-4 to TRBJ2-1; maybe TRBD1 (5 bases). Germline V gene lookup returns CDR1 MRHNA and CDR2 SNTAGT. The CDR3 has 14 amino acids. Trimming removed 5 bases from V and 3 bases from J, with 11 bases in between. CDR3 DNA sequence: TGTGCCAGCAGTCCCGGAGACAGCTACAATGAGCAGTTCTTC. Translating it yields CASSPGDSYNEQFF.

The gene calls are TRBV5-6 and TRBJ2-7; weak D call: TRBD2 (6 bases). The germline V gene has CDR1 SGHDT and CDR2 YYEEEE. The CDR3 consists of 13 residues. The germline V and J ends were trimmed by 0 bases and 3 bases, with 7 bases remaining between them. The CDR3 DNA reads TGTGCCAGCAGCTTGGGGGAGGACTACGAGCAGTACTTC. Protein: CASSLGEDYEQYF. Based on the CDR3 plus reference TRBV5-6 and TRBJ2-7, the full variable domain is DAGVTQSPTHLIKTRGQQVTLRCSPKSGHDTVSWYQQALGQGPQFIFQYYEEEERQRGNFPDRFSGHQFPNYSSELNVNALLLGDSALYLCASSLGEDYEQYFGPGTRLTVT.